The clone carrying this T cell receptor beta chain was recorded a few times. The antigen is not known. From germline, CDR1 is SNHLY and CDR2 FYNNEI. V lost 7 bases, J lost 4 bases, and 5 bases lay in between. CDR3 length: 10 amino acids. Clones were sequenced by immunoSEQ multiplex PCR, and TCRdb holds only the in-frame ones, with some missing. The data show about 38,000 clones, 80% to 90% seen once. The sample is drawn from a study of CD8 T cells in acute hepatitis C reinfection. Turning to the study itself: CD8+ T cells recognizing the HCV NS3-1073 epitope were profiled acutely and after viral clearance. Notes on the study in general: No group differed significantly in the high NS3-1073 repertoire diversity. Only TCRbeta was bulk sequenced, so alphabeta pairing is unknown.

Documented time point: naive CD8 control sorted from an acute-time-point sample. Acute primary HCV meant a new positive RNA or antibody result following a negative test within 24 weeks. The origin of this receptor is a woman between 18 and 30 years old who spontaneously cleared hepatitis C infection. The chain joins TRBV2 to TRBJ2-7, with unresolved D. Specimen: naive CD8+ T cells from PBMCs. The CDR3 reads CASKGYEQYF. CDR3 nucleotide sequence: TGTGCCAGCAAGGGTTACGAGCAGTACTTC.